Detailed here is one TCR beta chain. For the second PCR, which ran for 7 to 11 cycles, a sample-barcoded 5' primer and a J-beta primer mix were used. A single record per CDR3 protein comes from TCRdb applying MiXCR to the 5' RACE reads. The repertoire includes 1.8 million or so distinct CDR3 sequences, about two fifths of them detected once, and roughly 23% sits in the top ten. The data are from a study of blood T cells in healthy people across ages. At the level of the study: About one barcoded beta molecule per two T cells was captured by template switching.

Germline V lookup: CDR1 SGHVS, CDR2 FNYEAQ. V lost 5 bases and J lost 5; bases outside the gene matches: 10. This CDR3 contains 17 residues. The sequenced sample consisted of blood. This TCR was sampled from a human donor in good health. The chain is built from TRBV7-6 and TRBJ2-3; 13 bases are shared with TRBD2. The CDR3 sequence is CASSPVETSGGRDTQYF. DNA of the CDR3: TGTGCCAGCAGCCCAGTCGAGACTAGCGGGGGGCGAGATACGCAGTATTTT.